These 11 T cell receptor beta chains came from one sample sequenced in a study of OX40 agonist ivuxolimab in advanced cancers. The repertoire was sequenced with immunoSEQ multiplex PCR; TCRdb's copy has only in-frame clones and lacks some. The top ten hold roughly 0.54% of the sample, which has around 80,000 clones, about 89% seen once. This specimen consisted of CD4+ or CD8+ T cells sorted from blood, obtained in a trial of the OX40 agonist ivuxolimab. The source is an adult with an advanced solid tumor such as melanoma, head and neck, liver or kidney cancer.

J is TRBJ1-2 and V is TRBV5-1, with D possibly being TRBD1 (5 bases). The CDR3 loop spans 15 amino acids. Between the trimmed V and J ends, which lost 3 bases and 0 bases, there was a span of 12 bases. Germline lookup yields CDR1 SGHRS and CDR2 YFSETQ. This chain's CDR3 is CASSWGSEANYGYTF. The CDR3 coding sequence is TGCGCCAGCAGCTGGGGGTCAGAAGCTAACTATGGCTACACCTTC.

The V and J genes are TRBV5-1 and TRBJ1-3; 7 positions agree with TRBD1. This CDR3 comprises 16 residues. CDR1 SGHRS and CDR2 YFSETQ come from the germline V gene. V gave up 0 bases and J gave up 3 bases; unmatched junction bases: 6. CDR3 region: CASSLGPGGIGNTIYF. The CDR3 DNA is TGCGCCAGCAGCTTGGGTCCAGGGGGTATTGGAAACACCATATATTTT. The whole variable domain, remainder taken from reference TRBV5-1 and TRBJ1-3, is KAGVTQTPRYLIKTRGQQVTLSCSPISGHRSVSWYQQTPGQGLQFLFEYFSETQRNKGNFPGRFSGRQFSNSRSEMNVSTLELGDSALYLCASSLGPGGIGNTIYFGEGSWLTVV.

The table lists this clone with a count of one. This chain links TRBV4-3 with TRBJ1-1; D is perhaps TRBD1 (5 bases). The CDR3 runs 18 residues. The germline gives CDR1 LGHNA, CDR2 YSLEER. Trimming pared 4 bases from V and 0 bases from J, leaving 21 bases between. The CDR3 DNA is TGCGCCAGCAGCCGTCAGTTAGGTCTGGTGACAGTGAACACTGAAGCTTTCTTT. It specifies CASSRQLGLVTVNTEAFF.

The chain recombines TRBV19 with TRBJ1-3; D unresolved. Germline lookup yields CDR1 LNHDA and CDR2 SQIVND (reference sequence). This CDR3 spans 14 amino acids. V shed 5 bases and J shed 2 bases, with 10 bases lying between them. This CDR3 is CASSLGSAGNTIYF. As DNA, the CDR3 is TGTGCCAGTAGTCTGGGATCCGCTGGAAACACCATATATTTT.

This chain uses TRBV5-5 with TRBJ1-2; 7 nucleotides align to TRBD1. In germline, CDR1 is SGHKS, CDR2 YYEKEE (reference sequence). The ends lost 3 bases at V and 3 bases at J; junction bases unmatched: 8. The CDR3 is 15 amino acids. In DNA form, the CDR3 reads TGTGCCAGCAGCTCTTTGGCCGGGACAGACTATGGCTACACCTTC. It encodes CASSSLAGTDYGYTF.

The V and J genes are TRBV6-1 and TRBJ1-6; 7 bases fit TRBD1. CDR1 MNHNS and CDR2 SASEGT come from the germline V gene. The CDR3 runs to 15 residues. J was trimmed by 8 bases and V by 7 bases; bases with no gene match: 11. The CDR3 sequence is CASTRQGRQDSPLHF. For the CDR3, the DNA is TGTGCCAGCACCCGACAGGGACGCCAAGATTCACCCCTCCACTTT.

V is TRBV21-1 and J is TRBJ1-5. TRBV21-1 is a documented pseudogene. The CDR3 extends over 14 amino acids. The CDR3: CASGSDRLNQPQHF. CDR3 nucleotides: TGTGCCAGCGGATCGGACCGATTAAATCAGCCCCAGCATTTT.

This clone was seen just once. The J gene is TRBJ2-5, the V gene TRBV10-3, with D perhaps matching TRBD1 or TRBD2 (5 bases each). Trimming pared 10 bases from V and 4 bases from J, leaving 10 bases between. The CDR3 spans 11 residues. Germline V CDR1 and CDR2: ENHRY, SYGVKD. The CDR3 bases are TGTGCCAGTGGGACGTTAGAGACCCAGTACTTC. Amino acid sequence: CASGTLETQYF.

The chain employs TRBV30 and TRBJ1-3; D is unresolved. The germline CDR1 and CDR2 sequences are GTSNPN and SVGIG (reference sequence). The CDR3 contains 13 residues. Trimming took off 5 bases at V and 0 bases at J, with 8 bases between the two ends. The CDR3 nucleotides are TGTGCCTGGGCGGCGTACTCTGGAAACACCATATATTTT. Translating gives CAWAAYSGNTIYF.

The chain is built from TRBV18 and TRBJ2-2; a weak D match, TRBD1 (5 bases). The CDR3 consists of 15 residues. V was clipped by 1 base and J by 3 bases, with 9 bases between them. Germline assignment: CDR1 KGHSH and CDR2 LQKENI. CDR3 loop: CASSPLGADTGELFF. The CDR3 coding sequence is TGTGCCAGCTCACCACTAGGGGCCGACACCGGGGAGCTGTTTTTT.

The rearrangement joins TRBV6-6 to TRBJ1-5, with D possibly TRBD1 on 5 matching bases. The CDR3 covers 16 residues. With 8 bases removed from V and 2 bases from J, the gap between germline ends came to 19 bases. The germline V gene has CDR1 MNHNY and CDR2 SVGAGI (reference sequence). The CDR3 nucleotides are TGTGCCAGCCGCGGTGGGGACTCCGGTGGCAATCAGCCCCAGCATTTT. It is translated as CASRGGDSGGNQPQHF.